Listed here are 26 T cell receptor beta chains from one sample, sequenced in a study of OX40 agonist ivuxolimab in advanced cancers. Libraries were built with the immunoSEQ multiplex PCR assay. What TCRdb holds here is the immuneACCESS table cut down to in-frame rearrangements. Part of the clones is not present; checked against another copy, under half of the missing clones reflect an unresolved V gene, and the others are unexplained. The table for this sample lists about 100,000 clones; 91% of them were counted only once. Together, the top ten hold 0.5% to 0.65% of the sample. Sequencing was performed on CD4+ or CD8+ T cells sorted from blood, taken in a trial of the OX40 agonist ivuxolimab. The receptors originated from an adult with an advanced solid tumor such as melanoma, head and neck, liver or kidney cancer.

This clone showed up just once. The chain links TRBV25-1 to TRBJ2-7, with D tentatively TRBD2 (6 bases). Trimming removed 1 base from V and 3 bases from J, with 7 bases in between. CDR3 length equals 13 residues. Looked up from germline, CDR1 is MGHDK and CDR2 is SYGVNS. The CDR3 sequence is CASSEWRDYEQYF. DNA for the CDR3: TGTGCCAGCAGTGAATGGCGGGACTACGAGCAGTACTTC.

The chain links TRBV19 to TRBJ1-2; D is possibly TRBD1 (5 bases). CDR1 is LNHDA, CDR2 SQIVND, per germline (reference sequence). V gave up 0 bases and J gave up 4 bases, with 12 bases separating them. The CDR3 is made up of 15 amino acids. CDR3 DNA: TGTGCCAGTAGTATAGATGGGACCTCCGGCTATGGCTACACCTTC. Protein: CASSIDGTSGYGYTF.

The rearrangement uses TRBV29-1 and TRBJ2-7, with D possibly TRBD1 on 6 matching bases. This CDR3 contains 12 residues. Germline V CDR1 and CDR2: SQVTM, ANQGSEA. V was pared by 7 bases and J by 6 bases, with 16 bases between. CDR3 amino acids: CSGGHGGSEQYF. As DNA, the CDR3 is TGCAGCGGGGGACACGGTGGGAGCGAGCAGTACTTC.

The genes are TRBV5-1 and TRBJ2-5; weak D call: TRBD1 (6 bases). Germline CDR1 SGHRS, CDR2 YFSETQ. This CDR3 has 13 residues. Trimming cost V 3 bases and J 4 bases, with 10 bases left between them. The CDR3 bases are TGCGCCAGCAGCTCGGGACACGGAGAGACCCAGTACTTC. It is translated as CASSSGHGETQYF.

The chain couples TRBV11-2 to TRBJ2-4, with D perhaps matching TRBD1 (5 bases). The CDR3 sequence is 16 residues long. Per the germline V gene, CDR1 is SGHAT and CDR2 is FQNNGV. V dropped 4 bases and J dropped 0 bases, with 13 bases sitting between them. As DNA, the CDR3 is TGTGCCAGCAGCTCCTGGACATCCCTAGCCAAAAACATTCAGTACTTC. This sequence encodes CASSSWTSLAKNIQYF.

Here the CDR3 reads CASSGIDRDTEAFF. The CDR3 DNA reads TGTGCCAGTAGTGGAATCGACAGAGACACTGAAGCTTTCTTT. The V gene is TRBV19, the J gene TRBJ1-1; possible D gene TRBD1, 5 bases. The V and J ends lost 5 bases and 3 bases respectively, with 13 bases between them. This CDR3 region has 14 residues. CDR1 LNHDA and CDR2 SQIVND come from the germline V gene (reference sequence).

The genes are TRBV30 and TRBJ2-4; 7 bases map to TRBD2. This CDR3 comprises 14 residues. Per the germline V gene, CDR1 is GTSNPN and CDR2 is SVGIG (reference sequence). V shed 1 base, J shed 9 bases, and the junction held 9 bases outside the gene matches. The chain's CDR3 is CAWSGTSLDSIQYF. The CDR3 DNA sequence: TGTGCCTGGAGTGGGACTAGTCTGGATAGCATTCAGTACTTC.

This chain uses TRBV30 with TRBJ2-7; possible D gene TRBD1, 5 bases. Per germline, CDR1 GTSNPN and CDR2 SVGIG (reference sequence). The CDR3 spans 13 residues. Trimming pared 0 bases from V and 5 bases from J, leaving 11 bases between. This CDR3 is CAWSVRRAHEQYF. The CDR3 bases are TGTGCCTGGAGTGTACGCAGGGCCCACGAGCAGTACTTC.

Only one count was recorded for this clone. The rearrangement uses TRBV5-1 and TRBJ2-2; D is ambiguous. CDR3 size: 15 residues. Germline V gene data show CDR1 as SGHRS and CDR2 as YFSETQ. With 2 bases removed from V and 6 bases from J, the gap between germline ends came to 14 bases. DNA of the CDR3: TGCGCCAGCAGCTTAAGGGATGGGGTTTCCGGGGAGCTGTTTTTT. It encodes CASSLRDGVSGELFF.

This chain uses TRBV4-1 with TRBJ1-1; TRBD1 matches 10 bases. Germline V gene lookup returns CDR1 MGHRA and CDR2 YSYEKL. V was pared by 4 bases and J by 0 bases, with 2 bases of the junction left unmatched. The CDR3 spans 15 residues. CDR3 region: CASSPGQGVNTEAFF. The CDR3 DNA follows: TGCGCCAGCAGCCCAGGACAGGGGGTGAACACTGAAGCTTTCTTT.

The J gene is TRBJ2-6, the V gene TRBV28, with D perhaps matching TRBD1 or TRBD2 (5 bases each). Germline loops: CDR1 MDHEN, CDR2 SYDVKM. V was pared by 8 bases and J by 0 bases, with 14 bases between. The CDR3 is made up of 16 amino acids. The CDR3 DNA follows: TGTGCCAGCTACGGGGCTTACCCCTCTGGGGCCAACGTCCTGACTTTC. Translated: CASYGAYPSGANVLTF.

The chain has TRBV5-1 and TRBJ2-3, with TRBD2 as a possible D gene (5 bases). V lost 3 bases, J lost 1 base, and 9 bases lay in between. CDR1 and CDR2 from the germline V gene are SGHRS and YFSETQ. The CDR3 loop spans 14 amino acids. CDR3 amino acids: CASSSFGGTDTQYF. The DNA for the CDR3 is TGCGCCAGCAGCTCCTTCGGGGGCACAGATACGCAGTATTTT.

This clone was observed once. The chain combines TRBV27 with TRBJ1-2; 8 bases match TRBD1. V was clipped by 0 bases and J by 2 bases; unmatched bases: 5. Germline V gene sequence: CDR1 MNHEY, CDR2 SMNVEV (reference sequence). The CDR3 covers 16 residues. The CDR3 loop is CASSLSQDRGNYGYTF. The DNA of the CDR3 is TGTGCCAGCAGTTTATCTCAAGACAGGGGCAACTATGGCTACACCTTC.

This chain joins TRBV5-1 and TRBJ2-5; the D is unclear. The CDR3 has 14 amino acids. V lost 3 bases, J lost 2 bases, and 11 bases lay in between. Germline CDR1 reads SGHRS; CDR2 reads YFSETQ. DNA of the CDR3: TGCGCCAGCAGCTCTTTCGGTGGGCAAGAGACCCAGTACTTC. This gives the protein CASSSFGGQETQYF.

V gene TRBV27 combines with J gene TRBJ2-7, with 8 bases identical to TRBD2. CDR3 size: 13 residues. From germline, CDR1 is MNHEY and CDR2 SMNVEV (reference sequence). V dropped 6 bases and J dropped 6; count of bases not matched to a gene: 7. CDR3 DNA sequence: TGTGCCAGCAGGACAGCGGGAGCGGGCGAGCAGTACTTC. Translating it yields CASRTAGAGEQYF.

The chain has TRBV6-1 and TRBJ1-2; possible D gene TRBD1, 6 bases. The CDR3 extends over 15 amino acids. V was cut by 0 bases and J by 5 bases, with 13 bases left in between. Per germline, CDR1 MNHNS and CDR2 SASEGT. CDR3 residues: CASSEAQGGRYGYTF. The CDR3 bases are TGTGCCAGCAGTGAAGCGCAAGGGGGAAGATATGGCTACACCTTC.

The rearrangement joins TRBV25-1 to TRBJ1-5; D gene unclear. The CDR3 extends over 16 amino acids. Germline CDR1 is MGHDK and CDR2 is SYGVNS. The ends were cut back, 5 bases at V and 1 base at J, with 15 bases in the middle. The CDR3 coding sequence is TGTGCCAGCAGTCCTGGAATAGCCTTAAGCAATCAGCCCCAGCATTTT. It yields the protein CASSPGIALSNQPQHF.

V and J are TRBV15 and TRBJ1-1; D perhaps matches TRBD1 (5 bases). Germline V CDR1 and CDR2: LNHNV, YYDKDF (reference sequence). This CDR3 spans 14 amino acids. V lost 2 bases and J lost 6, with 13 bases in between. CDR3 sequence reads: CATSRIGGLAEAFF. The CDR3 bases are TGTGCCACCAGCAGAATCGGGGGTCTGGCTGAAGCTTTCTTT. Using reference TRBV15 and TRBJ1-1 for the parts outside the CDR3, the full variable domain is DAMVIQNPRYQVTQFGKPVTLSCSQTLNHNVMYWYQQKSSQAPKLLFHYYDKDFNNEADTPDNFQSRRPNTSFCFLDIRSPGLGDTAMYLCATSRIGGLAEAFFGQGTRLTVV.

J is TRBJ2-7 and V is TRBV6-1; the D gene is possibly TRBD1 (6 bases). From germline, CDR1 is MNHNS and CDR2 SASEGT. This CDR3 region has 14 residues. The V gene lost 8 bases and the J gene lost 7 bases, with 21 bases spanning the gap. CDR3 nucleotides: TGTGCCAGCTTACGGGACACGCGGTCGGGGGAGCAGTACTTC. Its protein product is CASLRDTRSGEQYF.

J is TRBJ2-3 and V is TRBV2, with TRBD1 identical over 7 bases. CDR3 length equals 13 residues. The germline gives CDR1 SNHLY, CDR2 FYNNEI. The junction had 3 bases not matched to a gene; V was cut back by 8 bases and J by 1 base. CDR3 amino acids: CASGDSGTDTQYF. DNA for the CDR3: TGTGCCAGCGGGGACAGCGGCACAGATACGCAGTATTTT.

There are a few counts of this clone. The gene calls are TRBV4-1 and TRBJ1-2, with D maybe TRBD1 (5 bases). Looked up from germline, CDR1 is MGHRA and CDR2 is YSYEKL. Trimming pared 3 bases from V and 5 bases from J, leaving 16 bases between. CDR3 length: 15 amino acids. CDR3 protein: CASSQSTVSRYGYTF. The CDR3 DNA follows: TGCGCCAGCAGCCAGTCGACAGTGTCAAGGTATGGCTACACCTTC.

The chain carries TRBV7-8 and TRBJ1-5, with a tentative D call TRBD1 (6 bases). Trimming took off 1 base at V and 0 bases at J, with 10 bases between the two ends. The CDR3 has 16 residues. The germline gives CDR1 SGHVS, CDR2 FQNEAQ. In DNA, the CDR3 is TGTGCCAGCAGCTTAGTTCGACAGGATAGCAATCAGCCCCAGCATTTT. Protein product: CASSLVRQDSNQPQHF. The complete variable domain, with remaining parts taken from reference TRBV7-8 and TRBJ1-5, reads GAGVSQSPRYKVAKRGQDVALRCDPISGHVSLFWYQQALGQGPEFLTYFQNEAQLDKSGLPSDRFFAERPEGSVSTLKIQRTQQEDSAVYLCASSLVRQDSNQPQHFGDGTRLSIL.

The rearrangement links TRBV28 to TRBJ2-4; D is undetermined. The CDR3 has 14 amino acids. CDR1 is MDHEN and CDR2 is SYDVKM in the germline V gene. Trimming took 7 bases from V and 1 from J, leaving 11 bases between them. The CDR3 reads CASTIGSAKNIQYF. CDR3 DNA: TGTGCCAGCACAATAGGGTCCGCCAAAAACATTCAGTACTTC.

The CDR3 DNA is TGTGCCAGCAGCCCTCCGACAGGGCGGGAAAAACTGTTTTTT. Its protein is CASSPPTGREKLFF. The rearrangement uses TRBV9 and TRBJ1-4; 7 nucleotides match TRBD1. The V gene's germline CDR1 is SGDLS and CDR2 YYNGEE. V trimming: 4 bases; J trimming: 8 bases; junction bases outside the gene matches: 8. The CDR3 totals 14 residues.

This clone was counted a single time. The chain carries TRBV9 and TRBJ2-2; D gene ambiguous. The CDR3 length is 16 residues. The V and J ends lost 0 bases and 4 bases respectively, with 13 bases between them. Germline V gene sequence: CDR1 SGDLS, CDR2 YYNGEE. CDR3 in DNA: TGTGCCAGCAGCGTAGCGGATTCCCGTGGCACCGGGGAGCTGTTTTTT. This translates into CASSVADSRGTGELFF.

CDR3 coding DNA: TGTGCCAGCAGTTACCGGGAGGCGAACACTGAAGCTTTCTTT. Residues: CASSYREANTEAFF. The chain combines TRBV6-6 with TRBJ1-1; D uncertain. The CDR3 totals 14 residues. V was shortened by 2 bases and J by 1 base, with 8 bases between the two germline ends. In germline, CDR1 is MNHNY, CDR2 SVGAGI (reference sequence).